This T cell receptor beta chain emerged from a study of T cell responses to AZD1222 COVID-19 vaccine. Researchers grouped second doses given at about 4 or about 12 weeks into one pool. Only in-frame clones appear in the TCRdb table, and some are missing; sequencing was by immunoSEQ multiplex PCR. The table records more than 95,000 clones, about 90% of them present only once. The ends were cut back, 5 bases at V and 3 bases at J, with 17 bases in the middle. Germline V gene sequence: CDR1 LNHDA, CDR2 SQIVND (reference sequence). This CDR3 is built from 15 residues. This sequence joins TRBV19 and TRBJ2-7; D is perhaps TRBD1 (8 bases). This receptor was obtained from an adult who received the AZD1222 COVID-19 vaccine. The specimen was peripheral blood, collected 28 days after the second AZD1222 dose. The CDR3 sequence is CASSPRTGRGYEQYF. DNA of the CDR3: TGTGCCAGTAGTCCTCGGACAGGGAGGGGCTACGAGCAGTACTTC.